The 17 T cell receptor beta chains below come from one sample, sequenced in a study of PD-L1 blockade in urothelial cancer. Measured with immunoSEQ multiplex PCR; TCRdb has only the in-frame clones, and not every one. The data contain roughly 84,000 clones, over 80% of them singletons. This material consisted of PBMCs, taken around atezolizumab (anti-PD-L1) treatment. The receptor set was obtained from a man in his 70s with urothelial cancer.

The chain carries TRBV5-1 and TRBJ2-1, with TRBD2 matching 9 bases. Germline trimming cut 0 bases from V and 0 bases from J; bases unmatched to any gene: 4. The CDR3 has 17 amino acids. Germline lookup yields CDR1 SGHRS and CDR2 YFSETQ. The CDR3 bases are TGCGCCAGCAGCTTGGCTACTAGCGGGTTCTCCTACAATGAGCAGTTCTTC. Amino acid sequence: CASSLATSGFSYNEQFF.

There are a few counts of this clone. The chain recombines TRBV4-3 with TRBJ1-2; no firm D call. This CDR3 region has 14 residues. CDR1 and CDR2 (germline): LGHNA, YSLEER. V was pared by 0 bases and J by 7 bases, with 12 bases between. In DNA form, the CDR3 reads TGCGCCAGCAGCCAAGACGGAGGTTTGGGTGGCTACACCTTC. This sequence encodes CASSQDGGLGGYTF.

The chain recombines TRBV5-4 with TRBJ2-5; D possibly corresponds to TRBD1 (6 bases). The ends were cut back, 4 bases at V and 4 bases at J, with 17 bases in the middle. Per the germline V gene, CDR1 is SGHNT and CDR2 is YYREEE (reference sequence). CDR3 length: 15 residues. CDR3 in amino acids: CASSPRGGYVETQYF. CDR3 bases: TGTGCCAGCAGCCCCAGAGGGGGTTACGTAGAGACCCAGTACTTC.

This chain uses TRBV5-1 with TRBJ2-7; D might be TRBD1 (5 bases). The V and J ends lost 1 base and 0 bases respectively, with 11 bases between them. Germline CDR1 and CDR2: SGHRS and YFSETQ. The CDR3 extends over 15 amino acids. The CDR3 loop reads CASSLSGRTSYEQYF. CDR3 coding DNA: TGCGCCAGCAGCTTGTCAGGGCGTACCTCCTACGAGCAGTACTTC.

The chain is built from TRBV6-1 and TRBJ1-2; D may be TRBD1 (6 bases). Germline values: CDR1 MNHNS, CDR2 SASEGT. CDR3 length: 13 amino acids. V gave up 4 bases and J gave up 2 bases, with 8 bases separating them. The CDR3 DNA follows: TGTGCCAGCAGTGGTCAGGGGAACTATGGCTACACCTTC. Its protein product is CASSGQGNYGYTF.

The chain employs TRBV6-5 and TRBJ2-5; 11 nucleotides line up with TRBD1. The trim removed 6 bases at V and 4 bases at J, leaving 7 bases unmatched. The CDR3 spans 15 residues. Germline loops: CDR1 MNHEY, CDR2 SVGAGI. The CDR3 reads CASRAPGQGGETQYF. For the CDR3, the DNA is TGTGCCAGCAGAGCTCCGGGACAGGGGGGAGAGACCCAGTACTTC.

This chain links TRBV12-5 with TRBJ1-3; D possibly corresponds to TRBD1 (6 bases). Per germline, CDR1 LGHNT and CDR2 FRNRAP. This CDR3 contains 16 residues. V gave up 4 bases and J gave up 4 bases, with 17 bases separating them. CDR3 region: CASGSISDRSGNTIYF. The CDR3 DNA follows: TGTGCTAGTGGTTCGATATCGGACAGAAGCGGAAACACCATATATTTT.

This sequence joins TRBV9 and TRBJ1-2; the D is unclear. The CDR3 sequence is 14 residues long. V lost 0 bases and J 4 bases, leaving 10 bases between the germline ends. Germline V gene data show CDR1 as SGDLS and CDR2 as YYNGEE. CDR3 region: CASSVDNRRYGYTF. In DNA form, the CDR3 reads TGTGCCAGCAGCGTAGATAACAGACGCTATGGCTACACCTTC.

The CDR3 here is CASRGDRSFYGYTF. The CDR3 DNA reads as TGTGCCAGCAGGGGAGACAGGTCGTTCTATGGCTACACCTTC. The gene calls are TRBV2 and TRBJ1-2; a possible D gene is TRBD1 (6 bases). Trimming took 6 bases from V and 4 from J, leaving 15 bases between them. The CDR3 length is 14 residues. Germline V gives CDR1 SNHLY, CDR2 FYNNEI.

The chain carries TRBV5-6 and TRBJ1-1, with D possibly matching TRBD1 (5 bases). The germline V gene encodes CDR1 SGHDT and CDR2 YYEEEE. The V and J ends lost 4 bases and 1 base respectively, with 11 bases between them. CDR3 size: 14 residues. This CDR3 reads CASSLGPQNTEAFF. The CDR3 nucleotides read TGTGCCAGCAGCCTGGGGCCACAGAACACTGAAGCTTTCTTT.

V is TRBV6-1 and J is TRBJ1-2; D might be TRBD1 (5 bases). Trimming pared 10 bases from V and 3 bases from J, leaving 15 bases between. The germline V gene has CDR1 MNHNS and CDR2 SASEGT. This CDR3 contains 13 residues. The CDR3 here is CATRVQGYYGYTF. In DNA form, the CDR3 reads TGTGCCACCAGGGTTCAGGGTTACTATGGCTACACCTTC.

In this sample, this clone turned up a few times. V gene TRBV4-2 combines with J gene TRBJ1-1; D might be TRBD1 (6 bases). The V gene lost 1 base and the J gene lost 3 bases, with 15 bases spanning the gap. This CDR3 has 16 amino acids. Germline loops: CDR1 LGHNA, CDR2 YNFKEQ. The CDR3 nucleotides read TGTGCCAGCAGCCAAGCCGGTATAGGGGGGGACACTGAAGCTTTCTTT. Its protein is CASSQAGIGGDTEAFF.

The chain joins TRBV11-3 to TRBJ2-1; 9 nucleotides match TRBD2. Looked up from germline, CDR1 is SGHNT and CDR2 is YENEEA. The CDR3 totals 15 residues. Losses at the gene ends were 4 bases for V and 8 bases for J; bases not matched to a gene: 9. For the CDR3, the DNA is TGTGCCAGCAGCTCAACTAGCGGGCTGGGGGATGAGCAGTTCTTC. Translated, it gives CASSSTSGLGDEQFF.

The chain has TRBV4-2 and TRBJ2-7; 9 positions agree with TRBD1. The CDR3 loop spans 14 amino acids. The V gene end was trimmed by 0 bases and the J gene end by 3 bases; junction bases not matched to a gene: 0. CDR1 and CDR2 from the germline V gene are LGHNA and YNFKEQ. Here the CDR3 reads CASSQEGQGYEQYF. The CDR3 DNA sequence: TGTGCCAGCAGCCAAGAGGGACAGGGCTACGAGCAGTACTTC.

The chain carries TRBV5-1 and TRBJ2-3; 10 bases are shared with TRBD2. The J segment lost 6 bases and the V segment lost 2 bases, leaving 6 bases of the junction unmatched. This CDR3 has 15 residues. CDR1 is SGHRS and CDR2 is YFSETQ in the germline V gene. The CDR3 sequence: CASSFEGLASDTQYF. The CDR3 DNA reads as TGCGCCAGCAGCTTCGAGGGACTAGCGTCCGATACGCAGTATTTT.

A single count supports this clone. The V gene is TRBV15, the J gene TRBJ2-3; a possible D gene is TRBD2 (5 bases). This CDR3 has 13 amino acids. The V and J ends lost 3 bases and 9 bases respectively, with 13 bases between them. Germline V lookup: CDR1 LNHNV, CDR2 YYDKDF (reference sequence). This CDR3 is CATSRTTKSTQYF. In DNA form, the CDR3 reads TGTGCCACCAGCAGGACTACCAAATCGACGCAGTATTTT.

V usage is TRBV19 and J usage is TRBJ1-1; TRBD1 agrees at 9 bases. This CDR3 region has 15 residues. V trimming: 5 bases; J trimming: 6 bases; junction bases outside the gene matches: 10. The germline V gene has CDR1 LNHDA and CDR2 SQIVND (reference sequence). CDR3 coding DNA: TGTGCCAGTAGTCCGACACAGGGGGCGAATGCTGAAGCTTTCTTT. It specifies CASSPTQGANAEAFF. Full variable domain (outside the CDR3, taken from reference TRBV19 and TRBJ1-1): DGGITQSPKYLFRKEGQNVTLSCEQNLNHDAMYWYRQDPGQGLRLIYYSQIVNDFQKGDIAEGYSVSREKKESFPLTVTSAQKNPTAFYLCASSPTQGANAEAFFGQGTRLTVV.